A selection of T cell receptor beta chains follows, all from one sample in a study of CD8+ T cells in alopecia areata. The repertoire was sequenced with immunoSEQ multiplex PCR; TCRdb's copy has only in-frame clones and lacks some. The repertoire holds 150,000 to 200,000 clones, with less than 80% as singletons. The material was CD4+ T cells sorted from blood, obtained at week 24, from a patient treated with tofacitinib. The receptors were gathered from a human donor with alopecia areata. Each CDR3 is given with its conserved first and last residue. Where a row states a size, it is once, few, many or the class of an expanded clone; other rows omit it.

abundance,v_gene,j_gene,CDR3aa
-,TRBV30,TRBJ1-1,CAWSVTGIEAFF
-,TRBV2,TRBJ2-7,CASSEGGNEQYF
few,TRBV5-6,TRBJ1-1,CASSRVGQGAEAFF
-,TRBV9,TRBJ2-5,CASSALQLAMGETQYF
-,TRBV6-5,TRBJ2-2,CASSYPGTTGELFF
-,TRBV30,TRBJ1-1,CAWSVWTNTEAFF
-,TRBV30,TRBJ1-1,CAWSPSKEAFF
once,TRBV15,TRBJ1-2,CATSRDQGAEGYTF
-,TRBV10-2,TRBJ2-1,CAIWDHPSVGEQFF
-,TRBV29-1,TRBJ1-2,CSAETGYGYTF
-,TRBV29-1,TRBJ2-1,CSGRDSSVYNEQFF
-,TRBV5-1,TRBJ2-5,CASSATLQGRGETQYF
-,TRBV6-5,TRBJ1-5,CASSSLTGLNQPQHF
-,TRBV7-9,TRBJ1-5,CASSLEEGTQHF
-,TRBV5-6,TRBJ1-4,CASSLATNEKLFF
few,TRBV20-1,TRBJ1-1,CSALGDTEAFF
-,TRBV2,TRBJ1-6,CASTGGDSPLHF
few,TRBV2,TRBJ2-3,CASSGGLSSTDTQYF
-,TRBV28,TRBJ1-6,CASSPRTGTRNSPLHF
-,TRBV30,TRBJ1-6,CACQPGTGNSPLHF
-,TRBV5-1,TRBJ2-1,CASSLDGVGVVQFF
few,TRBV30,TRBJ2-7,CAWSVDVTYEQYF
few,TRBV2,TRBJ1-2,CASSPTAAHPNYGYTF
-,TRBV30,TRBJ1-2,CAWSPDRYGYTF
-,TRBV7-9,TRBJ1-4,CASSWTASNEKLFF
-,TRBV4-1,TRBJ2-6,CASSQVASGANVLTF
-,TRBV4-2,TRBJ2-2,CASSQGSANTGELFF
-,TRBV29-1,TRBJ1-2,CSVVGQAQSVYGYTF
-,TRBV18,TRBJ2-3,CASSPPVTDTQYF
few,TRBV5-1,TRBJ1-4,CASSSAGQPGDEKLFF
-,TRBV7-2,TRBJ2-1,CASSAAGGLFYEQFF